The 30 T cell receptor beta chains reported below all come from one sample, sequenced in a study of vaccination effects on CD4 cells after COVID-19. These receptors are not linked to any known antigen. This table comes from immunoSEQ multiplex PCR, and its TCRdb copy is limited to in-frame clones, with some not included. Seen here are approximately 87,000 clones, approximately 74% observed once, and the top ten hold approximately 1.7%. CD4+ T cells specific for antigen were expanded with viral peptide pools by the ViraFEST assay before sequencing. It was after around 10 days of culture that CD4+ T cells were isolated. The sample here was CD4+ T cells from PBMCs cultured with HCoV-229E spike peptides, taken before COVID-19 vaccination. These receptor sequences come from a human donor who received a COVID-19 vaccine.

V and J are TRBV9 and TRBJ2-5; 10 bases are shared with TRBD2. This CDR3 comprises 15 residues. Looked up from germline, CDR1 is SGDLS and CDR2 is YYNGEE. V dropped 2 bases and J dropped 4; count of bases not matched to a gene: 5. The CDR3 DNA is TGTGCCAGCAGCGTGGGGCTAGCGGGGGCAGAGACCCAGTACTTC. It is translated as CASSVGLAGAETQYF.

V and J are TRBV5-1 and TRBJ2-5, with 10 positions matching TRBD2. The germline V gene has CDR1 SGHRS and CDR2 YFSETQ. After removal of 0 bases from V and 5 bases from J, the junction contained 7 bases not matched to a gene. The CDR3 totals 16 residues. The CDR3 loop reads CASSLDPSGGEETQYF. Written as DNA, the CDR3 is TGCGCCAGCAGCTTGGATCCTAGCGGGGGCGAGGAGACCCAGTACTTC. The full variable domain, completed using reference TRBV5-1 and TRBJ2-5, is KAGVTQTPRYLIKTRGQQVTLSCSPISGHRSVSWYQQTPGQGLQFLFEYFSETQRNKGNFPGRFSGRQFSNSRSEMNVSTLELGDSALYLCASSLDPSGGEETQYFGPGTRLLVL.

This chain links TRBV19 with TRBJ2-3; tentatively, D is TRBD2 (7 bases). CDR3 length: 18 amino acids. Germline CDR1 and CDR2: LNHDA and SQIVND (reference sequence). Trimming cost V 1 base and J 2 bases, with 19 bases left between them. The CDR3 coding sequence is TGTGCCAGTAGTATAGCCCGGGGAAGGGGGGGGCACACAGATACGCAGTATTTT. Protein sequence: CASSIARGRGGHTDTQYF.

The chain combines TRBV27 with TRBJ1-4, with TRBD1 as a possible D gene (5 bases). The germline V and J ends were trimmed by 1 base and 0 bases, with 18 bases remaining between them. The CDR3 extends over 19 amino acids. CDR1 is MNHEY, CDR2 SMNVEV, per germline (reference sequence). CDR3 DNA sequence: TGTGCCAGCAGTTTATTCGACCTCGGCAGGGCAGCAACTAATGAAAAACTGTTTTTT. Translating gives CASSLFDLGRAATNEKLFF.

The rearrangement links TRBV3-1 (or the pseudogene TRBV3-2) to TRBJ1-1; weak D call: TRBD1 (6 bases). From germline, CDR1 is LGHDT and CDR2 YNNKEL (reference sequence). The CDR3 consists of 12 residues. V was shortened by 4 bases and J by 7 bases, with 10 bases between the two germline ends. CDR3 sequence reads: CASSPGGYEAFF. As DNA, the CDR3 is TGTGCCAGCAGCCCCGGGGGCTATGAAGCTTTCTTT.

CDR3 region: CASSLAGGAEQYV. CDR3 bases: TGCGCCAGCAGCTTGGCCGGAGGGGCCGAGCAGTACGTC. This rearrangement joins TRBV5-1 to TRBJ2-7; D might be TRBD2 (6 bases). V was pared by 0 bases and J by 6 bases, with 10 bases between. The CDR3 length is 13 residues. CDR1 SGHRS and CDR2 YFSETQ come from the germline V gene.

Here the CDR3 reads CASSQTPGTGGRETQYF. The CDR3 DNA is TGTGCCAGCAGCCAAACCCCCGGGACAGGGGGCAGGGAGACCCAGTACTTC. The V call is TRBV7-9, the J call TRBJ2-5, with 12 bases aligning to TRBD1. Germline CDR1 SEHNR, CDR2 FQNEAQ (reference sequence). The CDR3 contains 17 residues. The V segment lost 5 bases and the J segment 5 bases; nucleotides outside the gene matches: 12. The complete variable domain, with remaining parts taken from reference TRBV7-9 and TRBJ2-5, reads DTGVSQNPRHKITKRGQNVTFRCDPISEHNRLYWYRQTLGQGPEFLTYFQNEAQLEKSRLLSDRFSAERPKGSFSTLEIQRTEQGDSAMYLCASSQTPGTGGRETQYFGPGTRLLVL.

The chain links TRBV6-5 to TRBJ1-1; D is perhaps TRBD1 (6 bases). With 8 bases removed from V and 6 bases from J, the gap between germline ends came to 16 bases. There are 13 residues in the CDR3. Germline V gene data show CDR1 as MNHEY and CDR2 as SVGAGI. The CDR3 is CASSKQGPAEAFF. In DNA, the CDR3 is TGTGCCAGCTCAAAACAGGGCCCCGCTGAAGCTTTCTTT.

The genes are TRBV6-6 and TRBJ1-4, with D maybe TRBD1 (5 bases). The CDR3 has 13 residues. Trimming stripped 7 bases from V and 8 bases from J, with 14 bases between. Germline V lookup: CDR1 MNHNY, CDR2 SVGAGI (reference sequence). The CDR3 region is CASTRVISEKLFF. The CDR3 nucleotides read TGTGCCAGCACCAGGGTCATTAGCGAAAAACTGTTTTTT.

A few counts support this clone. V gene TRBV30 combines with J gene TRBJ2-2; TRBD1 matches 7 bases. V lost 4 bases, J lost 1 base, and 6 bases stayed unmatched. The CDR3 has 15 residues. The germline V gene encodes CDR1 GTSNPN and CDR2 SVGIG (reference sequence). The CDR3 nucleotides read TGTGCCTGGACGACAGGGAGTGGGAACACCGGGGAGCTGTTTTTT. Protein sequence: CAWTTGSGNTGELFF.

This chain joins TRBV4-1 and TRBJ1-4; D gene uncertain. The V gene's germline CDR1 is MGHRA and CDR2 YSYEKL. V gave up 4 bases and J gave up 5 bases, with 14 bases separating them. The CDR3 is made up of 15 amino acids. Here the CDR3 DNA reads TGCGCCAGCAGCCGGCGACTGTTGGTGAATGAAAAACTGTTTTTT. The encoded protein is CASSRRLLVNEKLFF.

The CDR3 loop reads CASCYFGGAEAFF. The CDR3 DNA is TGTGCCAGCTGCTACTTCGGAGGGGCTGAAGCTTTCTTT. This chain connects TRBV6-6 to TRBJ1-1; a weak D match, TRBD1 (5 bases). CDR3 length: 13 amino acids. Deletions cut 8 bases from V and 6 bases from J, with 16 bases between. CDR1 is MNHNY, CDR2 SVGAGI, per germline (reference sequence).

The genes are TRBV12-5 and TRBJ2-2, with 8 bases lining up with TRBD2. The CDR3 runs to 16 residues. J gave up 5 bases and V 5 bases, and 10 bases lay outside the gene matches. CDR1 and CDR2 from the germline V gene are LGHNT and FRNRAP. Here the CDR3 reads CASGPFRQRGTGELFF. CDR3 DNA: TGTGCTAGTGGTCCATTCCGGCAGCGGGGGACCGGGGAGCTGTTTTTT.

J is TRBJ2-7 and V is TRBV27, with TRBD2 matching over 7 bases. V gave up 3 bases and J gave up 6 bases; unmatched junction bases: 5. CDR3 size: 13 residues. The germline V gene has CDR1 MNHEY and CDR2 SMNVEV (reference sequence). The CDR3 DNA follows: TGTGCCAGCAGTTTGGGGGGGGGAGGCGAGCAGTACGTC. Protein product: CASSLGGGGEQYV.

The chain couples TRBV6-5 to TRBJ1-2; D gene uncertain. Trimming shortened V by 2 bases and J by 8 bases, and 9 bases separated the two germline ends. The CDR3 loop spans 12 amino acids. Germline loops: CDR1 MNHEY, CDR2 SVGAGI. CDR3 nucleotides: TGTGCCAGCAGTTACGGAGGACGAGGCTACACCTTC. Residues: CASSYGGRGYTF.

The chain couples TRBV15 to TRBJ1-2, with unresolved D. Germline-derived CDR1 and CDR2 are LNHNV and YYDKDF (reference sequence). The CDR3 is 15 residues long. The V end lost 3 bases, the J end lost 0 bases, and 11 bases lay between the germline ends. CDR3 loop: CATSRGDTPNYGYTF. DNA of the CDR3: TGTGCCACCAGCAGGGGTGACACCCCTAACTATGGCTACACCTTC.

This clone came up once. The genes are TRBV7-2 and TRBJ1-4; no reliable D call. Germline CDR1 reads SGHTA; CDR2 reads FQGNSA. The CDR3 is 15 residues long. V lost 3 bases and J 3 bases, leaving 11 bases between the germline ends. The CDR3 region has the DNA TGTGCCAGCAGCTTCCAGAGTACACCTAATGAAAAACTGTTTTTT. Translation: CASSFQSTPNEKLFF.

The chain recombines TRBV20-1 with TRBJ2-4; the match to TRBD2 covers 10 bases. The junction had 9 bases not matched to a gene; V was cut back by 6 bases and J by 4 bases. This CDR3 comprises 15 residues. Germline V gives CDR1 DFQATT, CDR2 SNEGSKA (reference sequence). CDR3 in DNA: TGCAGTGCCAGTAGCGGGGGGCCGCTAAAAAACATTCAGTACTTC. Protein product: CSASSGGPLKNIQYF.

This clone occurred a few times. This rearrangement joins TRBV5-4 to TRBJ2-1; 9 nucleotides align to TRBD2. Germline CDR1 reads SGHNT; CDR2 reads YYREEE (reference sequence). The V segment lost 3 bases and the J segment 8 bases; nucleotides outside the gene matches: 9. The CDR3 totals 15 residues. CDR3 sequence reads: CASSSPGTSSHEQFF. The CDR3 nucleotides are TGTGCCAGCAGCTCCCCCGGGACTAGCTCTCATGAGCAGTTCTTC.

The CDR3 here is CASSFRSTNEKLFF. In nucleotides, the CDR3 is TGTGCCAGCAGTTTCAGATCAACTAATGAAAAACTGTTTTTT. The V gene is TRBV7-2, the J gene TRBJ1-4; D is unclear. V lost 6 bases to trimming and J lost 0 bases, with 8 bases between them. Per germline, CDR1 SGHTA and CDR2 FQGNSA. The CDR3 sequence is 14 residues long.

The chain carries TRBV19 and TRBJ2-3; the D is unclear. Between the trimmed V and J ends, which lost 6 bases and 8 bases, there was a span of 12 bases. The CDR3 runs to 12 residues. The V gene's germline CDR1 is LNHDA and CDR2 SQIVND (reference sequence). CDR3: CASSSSGGTQYF. The DNA for the CDR3 is TGTGCCAGTAGCTCTTCGGGCGGTACGCAGTATTTT.

The chain carries TRBV5-1 and TRBJ2-2; D not resolved. Per the germline V gene, CDR1 is SGHRS and CDR2 is YFSETQ. The CDR3 contains 14 residues. The V end was cut by 2 bases, the J end by 5 bases, with 10 bases between. This chain's CDR3 is CASSLTALTGELFF. CDR3 sequence (DNA): TGCGCCAGCAGCTTAACTGCATTGACCGGGGAGCTGTTTTTT.

This clone appeared a few times. The J gene is TRBJ2-2, the V gene TRBV7-9; D remains ambiguous. In germline, CDR1 is SEHNR, CDR2 FQNEAQ (reference sequence). V lost 5 bases and J 0 bases, leaving 10 bases between the germline ends. This CDR3 is built from 15 residues. The CDR3 sequence: CASSRGPTNTGELFF. In DNA form, the CDR3 reads TGTGCCAGCAGCCGCGGACCAACGAACACCGGGGAGCTGTTTTTT.

For the CDR3, the DNA is TGCAGCCAAACTCCGGCGGGGAGCACAGATACGCAGTATTTT. This sequence encodes CSQTPAGSTDTQYF. The chain links TRBV29-1 to TRBJ2-3; D possibly corresponds to TRBD2 (6 bases). The CDR3 length is 14 residues. Germline assignment: CDR1 SQVTM and CDR2 ANQGSEA. Trimming left V 8 bases short and J 0 bases short, with 15 bases between.

V and J are TRBV21-1 and TRBJ1-2. TRBV21-1 is listed as a pseudogene. This CDR3 is built from 15 residues. The CDR3 loop reads CASLLRGAWAEGYTF. In nucleotides, the CDR3 is TGTGCCAGCCTCCTCAGAGGGGCCTGGGCTGAGGGCTACACCTTC.

The rearrangement joins TRBV7-9 to TRBJ1-2; D gene unclear. Germline V gives CDR1 SEHNR, CDR2 FQNEAQ (reference sequence). This CDR3 region has 13 residues. V was cut by 2 bases and J by 4 bases, with 8 bases left in between. CDR3: CASSLSGSYGYTF. CDR3 DNA sequence: TGTGCCAGCAGCTTATCCGGGTCCTATGGCTACACCTTC.

The rearrangement joins TRBV20-1 to TRBJ1-6; D perhaps matches TRBD1 (5 bases). The CDR3 consists of 14 residues. Germline V CDR1 and CDR2: DFQATT, SNEGSKA (reference sequence). V lost 3 bases and J lost 5, with 11 bases in between. The DNA of the CDR3 is TGCAGTGCTAGTTCAGGGACGAATAATTCACCCCTCCACTTT. Amino acid sequence: CSASSGTNNSPLHF.

This chain's CDR3 is CAWSVQTGGSQPQHF. Here the CDR3 DNA reads TGTGCCTGGAGTGTACAGACCGGTGGGAGTCAGCCCCAGCATTTT. The chain carries TRBV30 and TRBJ1-5; D call uncertain. The CDR3 spans 15 residues. Germline V gene lookup returns CDR1 GTSNPN and CDR2 SVGIG (reference sequence). V lost 0 bases and J lost 6, with 15 bases in between. Together with reference TRBV30 and TRBJ1-5, the CDR3 gives the full variable domain: SQTIHQWPATLVQPVGSPLSLECTVEGTSNPNLYWYRQAAGRGLQLLFYSVGIGQISSEVPQNLSASRPQDRQFILSSKKLLLSDSGFYLCAWSVQTGGSQPQHFGDGTRLSIL.

DNA of the CDR3: TGCAGTGCCTGGGGCCAGCCCCAGCATTTT. As protein: CSAWGQPQHF. The chain links TRBV20-1 to TRBJ1-5; D is possibly TRBD1 (5 bases). With 6 bases removed from V and 7 bases from J, the gap between germline ends came to 7 bases. The CDR3 covers 10 residues. In germline, CDR1 is DFQATT, CDR2 SNEGSKA (reference sequence).

The CDR3 DNA reads TGTGCCACAAAGGGACAGAACACTGAAGCTTTCTTT. This gives the protein CATKGQNTEAFF. The chain joins TRBV24-1 to TRBJ1-1; D might be TRBD1 (6 bases). V lost 10 bases, J lost 1 base, and 9 bases lay in between. There are 12 residues in the CDR3. Germline-derived CDR1 and CDR2 are KGHDR and SFDVKD.